One sample yielded the 26 T cell receptor beta chains listed below, sequenced in a study of T cell clonality in common variable immunodeficiency. Clones were read by immunoSEQ multiplex PCR, and TCRdb kept only the in-frame ones, dropping some. This sample has approximately 34,000 clones, each found more than once. Sequencing used peripheral blood mononuclear cells. Every receptor here comes from a person aged 18-70 years in good health.

The table lists this clone with many counts. Read data end 3 residues before the CDR3 end; the end is taken from the germline J gene. V usage is TRBV7-2 and J usage is TRBJ1-2; the D is unclear. V was pared by 4 bases and J by 5 bases, with 5 bases between. Germline V gene data show CDR1 as SGHTA and CDR2 as FQGNSA. The CDR3 is 11 amino acids. CDR3 DNA (partial): TGTGCCAGCAGCTCGCAGTATGGC. It yields the protein CASSSQYG. The whole CDR3 sequence is CASSSQYGYTF. Filled out from reference TRBV7-2 and TRBJ1-2, the complete variable domain reads GAGVSQSPSNKVTEKGKDVELRCDPISGHTALYWYRQSLGQGLEFLIYFQGNSAPDKSGLPSDRFSAERTGGSVSTLTIQRTQQEDSAVYLCASSSQYGYTFGSGTRLTVV.

This clone was recorded many times. This chain's CDR3 is CASSQSSAPSYEQYF. The covered CDR3 bases are TGTGCCAGCAGCCAAAGCTCAGCACCTAGCTACGAG. This chain links TRBV7-2 with TRBJ2-7; D is uncertain. The CDR3 extends 3 residues past the end of the read, so its final part is completed from the germline J gene. In germline, CDR1 is SGHTA, CDR2 FQGNSA. CDR3 length: 15 amino acids. V was shortened by 5 bases and J by 3 bases, with 17 bases between the two germline ends.

This clone was observed at least ten times. The read ends 3 residues shy of where the CDR3 ends; the end is completed using the germline J gene. The gene calls are TRBV6-2 or TRBV6-3 and TRBJ2-2; D not resolved. The germline V and J ends were trimmed by 2 bases and 3 bases, with 4 bases remaining between them. The CDR3 runs 13 residues. Germline V lookup: CDR1 MNHEY, CDR2 SVGEGT. CDR3 region: CASSYDYTGELFF. The covered CDR3 bases are TGTGCCAGCAGTTACGACTACACCGGGGAG.

At least ten counts were recorded for this clone. The CDR3 extends 3 residues past the end of the read, so its final part is completed from the germline J gene. The chain is built from TRBV4-2 and TRBJ2-7, with TRBD2 identical over 8 bases. J was trimmed by 2 bases and V by 0 bases; bases with no gene match: 6. Germline CDR1 and CDR2: LGHNA and YNFKEQ. The CDR3 contains 16 residues. CDR3 sequence reads: CASSQDPAGGPYEQYF. The CDR3 bases that were read are TGTGCCAGCAGCCAAGATCCGGCGGGAGGCCCCTACGAG.

This clone was detected ten times or more. Read coverage stops 3 residues before the CDR3 terminus; the germline J gene supplies the remainder. The chain carries TRBV5-6 and TRBJ2-5, with 8 nucleotides matching TRBD1. Germline-derived CDR1 and CDR2 are SGHDT and YYEEEE. The length of the CDR3 is 14 residues. V was clipped by 1 base and J by 3 bases; unmatched bases: 2. The sequenced part of the CDR3 DNA is TGTGCCAGCAGCTTGCTACAGGGGGAAGAGACC. Its translation is CASSLLQGEET. The entire CDR3 reads CASSLLQGEETQYF.

This clone has a count of ten or more. The CDR3 goes on 3 residues after the read ends, and that part is filled in from the germline J gene. This chain connects TRBV12-3 or TRBV12-4 to TRBJ2-5; 9 positions agree with TRBD2. There are 16 residues in the CDR3. J was trimmed by 5 bases and V by 1 base; bases with no gene match: 8. The DNA read from the CDR3 is TGTGCCAGCAGTTTAGATCCGGCGGGAGGGCTGGAGACC. Encoded protein: CASSLDPAGGLET. The complete CDR3 reads CASSLDPAGGLETQYF.

In its sample, this clone was seen many times. The CDR3 goes on 3 residues after the read ends, and that part is filled in from the germline J gene. The V and J genes are TRBV28 and TRBJ2-7, with 7 positions matching TRBD2. Looked up from germline, CDR1 is MDHEN and CDR2 is SYDVKM. The CDR3 is 13 amino acids. The ends lost 7 bases at V and 3 bases at J; junction bases unmatched: 6. CDR3 region: CASNPGGSYEQYF. The sequenced part of the CDR3 DNA is TGTGCCAGCAACCCGGGGGGAAGCTACGAG.

This clone was seen ten or more times. The CDR3 goes on 3 residues after the read ends, and that part is filled in from the germline J gene. V and J are TRBV14 and TRBJ1-2; a weak D match, TRBD1 (6 bases). The V gene's germline CDR1 is SGHDN and CDR2 FVKESK. The CDR3 contains 13 residues. CDR3 loop: CASSRGAGEGYTF. The CDR3 bases that were read are TGTGCCAGCAGCCGAGGGGCAGGGGAAGGC. The full variable domain, completed using reference TRBV14 and TRBJ1-2, is EAGVTQFPSHSVIEKGQTVTLRCDPISGHDNLYWYRRVMGKEIKFLLHFVKESKQDESGMPNNRFLAERTGGTYSTLKVQPAELEDSGVYFCASSRGAGEGYTFGSGTRLTVV.

This clone turned up a few times. The CDR3 extends 3 residues past the end of the read, so its final part is completed from the germline J gene. This chain uses TRBV2 with TRBJ1-1, with D possibly matching TRBD1 (5 bases). V lost 2 bases, J lost 1 base, and 11 bases lay in between. CDR1 SNHLY and CDR2 FYNNEI come from the germline V gene. The CDR3 has 15 residues. CDR3 loop: CASSEQGIRNTEAFF. The covered CDR3 bases are TGTGCCAGCAGTGAACAGGGAATCAGGAACACTGAA.

This clone was recorded at least ten times. The read finishes 3 residues shy of the CDR3 end, and the germline J gene is used to complete it. The chain recombines TRBV7-9 with TRBJ1-1, with D possibly matching TRBD1 (6 bases). Germline CDR1 and CDR2: SEHNR and FQNEAQ (reference sequence). V was cut by 0 bases and J by 6 bases, with 11 bases left in between. The CDR3 is made up of 14 amino acids. The CDR3 region is CASSLASGAAEAFF. The DNA read from the CDR3 is TGTGCCAGCAGCTTAGCTTCAGGGGCCGCTGAA.

Many counts were recorded for this clone. The read terminates 3 residues ahead of where the CDR3 ends, so the germline J gene completes it. The rearrangement uses TRBV18 and TRBJ1-5; D may be TRBD1 (6 bases). This CDR3 has 15 residues. The V end lost 5 bases, the J end lost 4 bases, and 15 bases lay between the germline ends. CDR1 is KGHSH and CDR2 is LQKENI in the germline V gene. CDR3 sequence reads: CASSEGGVWNQPQHF. The DNA read from the CDR3 is TGTGCCAGCTCAGAAGGGGGGGTGTGGAATCAGCCC.

This clone was recorded at least ten times. Coverage ceases 3 residues before the CDR3 finishes, and the germline J gene fills in the end. V usage is TRBV2 and J usage is TRBJ1-5; D remains unclear. The CDR3 spans 15 residues. CDR1 SNHLY and CDR2 FYNNEI come from the germline V gene. Trimming took 4 bases from V and 2 from J, leaving 12 bases between them. The CDR3 reads CASSVLSPGNQPQHF. Incomplete CDR3 DNA: TGTGCCAGCAGTGTACTCTCCCCGGGCAATCAGCCC.

This clone was recorded at least ten times. The sequence runs out 3 residues before the end of the CDR3; the remainder is reconstructed from the germline J gene. The rearrangement joins TRBV5-6 to TRBJ2-1; a possible D gene is TRBD2 (6 bases). V was pared by 0 bases and J by 7 bases, with 8 bases between. Germline V gene sequence: CDR1 SGHDT, CDR2 YYEEEE. This CDR3 has 13 residues. CDR3: CASSLVGGNEQFF. The CDR3 bases that were read are TGTGCCAGCAGCTTGGTGGGGGGAAATGAG.

This clone appeared many times. The read ends 3 residues shy of where the CDR3 ends; the end is completed using the germline J gene. The chain recombines TRBV9 with TRBJ1-5, with TRBD1 matching 7 bases. The CDR3 extends over 14 amino acids. CDR1 is SGDLS and CDR2 is YYNGEE in the germline V gene. The V segment lost 3 bases and the J segment 5 bases; nucleotides outside the gene matches: 5. CDR3 sequence reads: CASSGDSQYQPQHF. The sequenced part of the CDR3 DNA is TGTGCCAGCAGCGGGGACAGTCAATATCAGCCC.

This clone occurred many times. The CDR3 is cut off 3 residues early in the read; its end comes from the germline J gene. This chain joins TRBV20-1 and TRBJ2-1; 9 bases are a match to TRBD2. The CDR3 totals 13 residues. V was pared by 1 base and J by 5 bases, with 0 bases of the junction left unmatched. The germline gives CDR1 DFQATT, CDR2 SNEGSKA (reference sequence). This CDR3 reads CSARGTSDNEQFF. CDR3 DNA, as far as it was read: TGCAGTGCTAGAGGGACTAGCGACAATGAG.

This clone was picked up many times. From the germline J gene comes the end of the CDR3, since the read stops 3 residues before it. The rearrangement uses TRBV30 and TRBJ1-3; no firm D call. This CDR3 is 14 amino acids long. Trimming took off 0 bases at V and 1 base at J, with 7 bases between the two ends. The germline V gene has CDR1 GTSNPN and CDR2 SVGIG (reference sequence). The covered CDR3 bases are TGTGCCTGGAGTGTGGCGACTTCTGGAAACACC. Residues: CAWSVATSGNT. The full CDR3 protein is CAWSVATSGNTIYF.

At least ten counts were recorded for this clone. From the germline J gene comes the end of the CDR3, since the read stops 3 residues before it. The J gene is TRBJ1-3, the V gene TRBV30, with D possibly being TRBD1 (5 bases). CDR1 is GTSNPN and CDR2 is SVGIG in the germline V gene (reference sequence). With 3 bases removed from V and 1 base from J, the gap between germline ends came to 10 bases. The length of the CDR3 is 14 residues. CDR3 loop: CAWRPGTSGNTIYF. Partial CDR3 DNA: TGTGCCTGGAGACCCGGGACTTCTGGAAACACC.

This clone was detected ten times or more. The missing CDR3 end, 3 residues past where the read stops, is filled in from the germline J gene. The chain joins TRBV5-1 to TRBJ2-1; unclear D gene. CDR3 length equals 14 residues. Between the trimmed V and J ends, which lost 6 bases and 6 bases, there was a span of 16 bases. Per the germline V gene, CDR1 is SGHRS and CDR2 is YFSETQ. The sequenced CDR3 bases are TGCGCCAGCAATTCACCAGGCCAGTTCAATGAG. As protein: CASNSPGQFNE. In full, the CDR3 reads CASNSPGQFNEQFF.

This clone was seen at least ten times. The read gets to within 3 residues of the CDR3 end, and the germline J gene fills in the rest. The chain combines TRBV6-1 with TRBJ2-7, with D unclear. CDR1 is MNHNS, CDR2 SASEGT, per germline. Trimming removed 1 base at V and 0 bases at J, with 13 bases between. CDR3 length: 16 amino acids. CDR3 loop: CASSEGALLNSYEQYF. CDR3 bases read: TGTGCCAGCAGTGAAGGGGCGCTTCTTAACTCCTACGAG.

The sample holds many counts of this clone. Sequencing ends 3 residues short of the CDR3 end; the germline J gene provides the rest. The chain recombines TRBV30 with TRBJ2-1; 7 positions agree with TRBD2. The CDR3 length is 14 residues. Germline CDR1 and CDR2: GTSNPN and SVGIG (reference sequence). V was pared by 5 bases and J by 6 bases, with 10 bases of the junction left unmatched. This CDR3 reads CAWSGLAGFNEQFF. Incomplete CDR3 DNA: TGTGCCTGGTCTGGTTTAGCGGGCTTCAATGAG.

This clone occurred many times. The read terminates 3 residues before the CDR3 end, so the remaining end is supplied by the germline J gene. The chain has TRBV20-1 and TRBJ2-4; D not resolved. Trimming stripped 0 bases from V and 0 bases from J, with 9 bases between. CDR3 length: 15 residues. Per the germline V gene, CDR1 is DFQATT and CDR2 is SNEGSKA (reference sequence). The CDR3 protein is CSARDPLLAKNIQYF. CDR3 bases read: TGCAGTGCTAGAGATCCGCTACTAGCCAAAAACATT.

In this sample, this clone turned up many times. The CDR3 extends 3 residues past the end of the read, so its final part is completed from the germline J gene. V and J are TRBV30 and TRBJ1-6, with a tentative D call TRBD1 (5 bases). The CDR3 totals 13 residues. Germline assignment: CDR1 GTSNPN and CDR2 SVGIG (reference sequence). V was pared by 5 bases and J by 7 bases, with 12 bases between. CDR3 amino acids: CAWGEGNNSPLHF. Incomplete CDR3 DNA: TGTGCCTGGGGGGAGGGGAACAATTCACCC.

This clone was seen ten or more times. The read falls 3 residues short of the CDR3 end, and the missing part is taken from the germline J gene. The chain employs TRBV20-1 and TRBJ2-3; 12 nucleotides align to TRBD1. Germline CDR1 DFQATT, CDR2 SNEGSKA (reference sequence). V lost 3 bases to trimming and J lost 6 bases; unmatched junction nucleotides: 10. There are 16 residues in the CDR3. The sequenced CDR3 bases are TGCAGTGCTAGCCCTGGGACAGGGGGCCAGGATGATACG. This codes for CSASPGTGGQDDT. The whole CDR3 region reads CSASPGTGGQDDTQYF.

This clone appeared many times. The CDR3 DNA, read in part, is TGTGCCAGCAGCCTTATAGCGGGAGGTCGCAATGAG. Translating it yields CASSLIAGGRNE. The entire CDR3 protein reads CASSLIAGGRNEQFF. The chain combines TRBV14 with TRBJ2-1; 10 bases are a match to TRBD2. Coverage ceases 3 residues before the CDR3 finishes, and the germline J gene fills in the end. V shed 4 bases, J shed 6 bases, and the junction held 6 bases outside the gene matches. The CDR3 extends over 15 amino acids. The germline CDR1 and CDR2 sequences are SGHDN and FVKESK.

This clone was recorded many times. The read comes to an end 3 residues before the CDR3 does, leaving the germline J gene to fill in the end. This chain connects TRBV10-3 to TRBJ2-7; TRBD1 is a possible D gene (6 bases). Trimming shortened V by 6 bases and J by 2 bases, and 11 bases separated the two germline ends. Germline-derived CDR1 and CDR2 are ENHRY and SYGVKD. The CDR3 has 13 residues. The CDR3 reads CAISLGQPYEQYF. CDR3 bases read: TGTGCCATCAGCCTAGGACAGCCCTACGAG.

This clone has ten or more counts. The read stops 3 residues short of the end of the CDR3; the missing end is completed from the germline J gene. The rearrangement links TRBV19 to TRBJ2-3; 11 bases are a match to TRBD2. Germline CDR1 LNHDA, CDR2 SQIVND (reference sequence). Trimming cost V 7 bases and J 3 bases; bases outside gene matches: 12. The CDR3 consists of 17 residues. Partial CDR3 DNA: TGTGCCAGTACGCTTCAACCAACTAGCGGGAGAACAGATACG. Translation gives CASTLQPTSGRTDT. The whole CDR3 protein is CASTLQPTSGRTDTQYF.